Given below is one T cell receptor beta chain in context. The data were taken from a study of shared clonotypes between healthy human individuals. The assay was immunoSEQ multiplex PCR, and TCRdb's table has in-frame clones only and misses some. Altogether 1,500,000 or so clones are present, over 95% being singletons, with the ten largest covering more than 0.9%. Sequencing was performed on naive CD4+ T cells sorted from blood. The subset: CD45RA+ positively selected. The sequence was collected from a man aged 30-40 years in good health.

CDR3 amino acids: CASRRGGSEKLFF. The DNA for the CDR3 is TGTGCCAGCAGGAGAGGCGGGTCTGAAAAACTGTTTTTT. V usage is TRBV11-2 and J usage is TRBJ1-4; no firm D call. Germline lookup yields CDR1 SGHAT and CDR2 FQNNGV. V was shortened by 6 bases and J by 7 bases, with 12 bases between the two germline ends. The length of the CDR3 is 13 residues.